This T cell receptor (beta chain) was observed in a study of tumor-infiltrating lymphocytes in oesophageal squamous cell carcinoma. TCRdb re-derived calls from the PCR reads in MiXCR, one entry per CDR3 protein. In the table there are 3,500 to 4,500 distinct CDR3 sequences, 14% of which are singletons. There are 15 residues in the CDR3. Germline V CDR1 and CDR2: KGHDR, SFDVKD. This clonotype was recorded at least ten times. A much larger clone differs from this one at a single base, so this may be a read error. The receptor was derived from a male donor with esophageal squamous cell carcinoma. The chain carries TRBV24-1 and TRBJ2-1; TRBD1 is a possible D gene (5 bases). The end of the DNA aligns better with TRBJ2-7, so the J call may be wrong. The specimen was esophageal tumor tissue. For the CDR3, the DNA is TGTGCCACCAGTGGGGATCAACAGGTTTACAATGAGCAGTACTTC. It codes for CATSGDQQVYNEQYF.